These 8 T cell receptor beta chains share one sample of origin, sequenced in a study of T-cell memory formation after mild COVID-19. TCRdb re-derived calls from the 5' RACE reads in MiXCR, one entry per CDR3 protein. The data contain 300,000 to 350,000 distinct CDR3 sequences, roughly an eighth of them singletons. Sequenced input: PBMCs or a T cell subset sorted from them (not recorded which). These receptors were taken from a man aged 18 to 30 who had mild COVID-19 (a few samples of this study predate the infection). Cell type and time point are not known.

This clonotype showed up just a few times. This sequence joins TRBV5-1 and TRBJ2-7; a weak D match, TRBD1 (6 bases). Germline V CDR1 and CDR2: SGHRS, YFSETQ. CDR3 length equals 15 residues. V was pared by 0 bases and J by 2 bases, with 12 bases between. CDR3 in amino acids: CASSLVSGVPYEQYF. CDR3 DNA sequence: TGCGCCAGCAGCTTGGTTTCAGGGGTCCCCTACGAGCAGTACTTC.

The chain links TRBV6-5 to TRBJ2-5; the match to TRBD2 covers 8 bases. Germline trimming cut 6 bases from V and 3 bases from J; bases unmatched to any gene: 9. The CDR3 consists of 15 residues. From germline, CDR1 is MNHEY and CDR2 SVGAGI. The CDR3 is CASSTGGAGEETQYF. The DNA of the CDR3 is TGTGCCAGCAGCACCGGGGGAGCGGGGGAAGAGACCCAGTACTTC.

The chain couples TRBV10-1 to TRBJ2-7; 9 bases match TRBD1. The length of the CDR3 is 13 residues. With V trimmed by 10 bases and J by 6 bases, 10 bases remained unmatched. CDR1 WNHNN and CDR2 SYGVQD come from the germline V gene (reference sequence). CDR3 sequence reads: CANRDRDATEQYV. CDR3 nucleotides: TGCGCCAACCGGGACAGGGATGCTACCGAGCAGTACGTC.

This clonotype was detected a few times. The V and J genes are TRBV7-9 and TRBJ2-5; the D gene is possibly TRBD2 (5 bases). The germline gives CDR1 SEHNR, CDR2 FQNEAQ (reference sequence). The CDR3 runs 14 residues. The germline V and J ends were trimmed by 3 bases and 5 bases, with 13 bases remaining between them. For the CDR3, the DNA is TGTGCCAGCAGCTTCGAGGGTATGAGGGAGACCCAGTACTTC. This gives the protein CASSFEGMRETQYF.

The chain employs TRBV7-6 and TRBJ1-2, with D tentatively TRBD1 (5 bases). Germline V gene data show CDR1 as SGHVS and CDR2 as FNYEAQ. Between the trimmed V and J ends, which lost 5 bases and 4 bases, there was a span of 14 bases. The CDR3 is made up of 14 amino acids. The CDR3 coding sequence is TGTGCCAGCAGCGGAGAGGACGGGGGCTATGGCTACACCTTC. Protein sequence: CASSGEDGGYGYTF.

The chain carries TRBV10-3 and TRBJ2-2; D unclear. CDR3 length equals 11 residues. Germline V gene sequence: CDR1 ENHRY, CDR2 SYGVKD. The germline V and J ends were trimmed by 6 bases and 5 bases, with 4 bases remaining between them. The CDR3 is CAIRETGELFF. As DNA, the CDR3 is TGTGCCATCAGGGAAACCGGGGAGCTGTTTTTT.

This clonotype was seen more than once but under ten times. The CDR3 region is CASSLSTGHLGYTF. In nucleotides, the CDR3 is TGTGCCAGCAGCTTGTCAACGGGGCATCTTGGCTACACCTTC. The genes are TRBV5-5 and TRBJ1-2; a weak D match, TRBD1 (5 bases). Germline V CDR1 and CDR2: SGHKS, YYEKEE (reference sequence). This CDR3 spans 14 amino acids. V lost 1 base to trimming and J lost 7 bases, with 14 bases between them.

V usage is TRBV27 and J usage is TRBJ1-2; D ambiguous. The CDR3 runs to 14 residues. V lost 4 bases and J 4 bases, leaving 13 bases between the germline ends. Germline V lookup: CDR1 MNHEY, CDR2 SMNVEV (reference sequence). The CDR3 DNA reads TGTGCCAGCAGTTCTGTCCGAGAGTTCTATGGCTACACCTTC. Residues: CASSSVREFYGYTF.